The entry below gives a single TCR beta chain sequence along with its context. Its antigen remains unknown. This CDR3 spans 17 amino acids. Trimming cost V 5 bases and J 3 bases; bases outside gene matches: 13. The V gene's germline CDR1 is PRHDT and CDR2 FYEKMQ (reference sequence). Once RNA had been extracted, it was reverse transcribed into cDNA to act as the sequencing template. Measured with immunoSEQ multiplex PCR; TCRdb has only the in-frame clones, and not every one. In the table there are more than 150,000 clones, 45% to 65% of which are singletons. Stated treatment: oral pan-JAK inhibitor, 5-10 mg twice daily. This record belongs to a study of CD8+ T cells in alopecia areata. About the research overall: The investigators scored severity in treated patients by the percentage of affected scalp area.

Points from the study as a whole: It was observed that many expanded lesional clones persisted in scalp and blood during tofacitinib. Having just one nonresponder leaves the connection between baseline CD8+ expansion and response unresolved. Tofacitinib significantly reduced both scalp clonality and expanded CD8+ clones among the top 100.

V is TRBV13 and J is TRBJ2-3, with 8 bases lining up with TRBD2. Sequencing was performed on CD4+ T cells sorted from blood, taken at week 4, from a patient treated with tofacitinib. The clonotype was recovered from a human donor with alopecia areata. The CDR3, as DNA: TGTGCCAGCAGCCCTTATACCGGGGGGGTCCGGACAGATACGCAGTATTTT. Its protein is CASSPYTGGVRTDTQYF.